This T cell receptor (beta chain) was found in a study of T cell responses to AZD1222 COVID-19 vaccine. Concerning this clone itself: The antigen remains unidentified.

V shed 2 bases and J shed 0 bases, with 6 bases lying between them. The CDR3 covers 14 residues. Germline V gives CDR1 MNHEY, CDR2 SMNVEV (reference sequence). Some clones are missing from TCRdb's copy, which holds only in-frame ones; the method was immunoSEQ multiplex PCR. The sample shows 77,000 or so clones, approximately 89% of them seen only once. Points from the study as a whole: Spike was spanned by vaccine-associated CD4 TCRs, which were dominant at 160-218 and 743-854. Donors skewed white British and female; clonal diversity was possibly underestimated. Every sample of the repertoires postdated the peak T cell response. Targeting of unmutated variant regions was reportedly seen in nearly half of spike-specific TCRs.

The chain couples TRBV27 to TRBJ2-3, with no clear D. This sample comprised peripheral blood, obtained on day 0 of AZD1222 vaccination. The receptor comes from an adult in good health. The CDR3 loop is CASSLRKSTDTQYF. The CDR3 nucleotides are TGTGCCAGCAGTTTAAGGAAGAGCACAGATACGCAGTATTTT.